A selection of T cell receptor beta chains follows, all from one sample in a study of blood T cells in healthy people across ages. Using its own MiXCR run on the 5' RACE reads, TCRdb lists one record per CDR3 protein. The sample contains some 320,000 distinct CDR3 sequences, about 25% of which appear only once. The material sequenced was blood. These receptors came from a woman in her 70s in good health. Each CDR3 is given with its conserved first and last residue. Each record gives: D gene, V gene, clone size, J gene, CDR3 protein, CDR3 DNA. D genes are given only for firm matches. Rows give clone size only sometimes, using once, few, many, or a class for an expanded clone.

>-|TRBV10-3|-|TRBJ2-1
CAISEQGSYNEQFF
TGTGCCATCAGTGAGCAGGGGTCCTACAATGAGCAGTTCTTC
>TRBD2|TRBV28|-|TRBJ2-1
CAISESGRVHEQFF
TGTGCCATCAGTGAAAGCGGGAGAGTCCATGAGCAGTTCTTC
>-|TRBV20-1|-|TRBJ2-1
CSARDPGPVRDEQFF
TGTAGTGCTAGAGATCCGGGCCCCGTCCGGGATGAGCAGTTCTTC
>TRBD2|TRBV28|few|TRBJ2-3
CASSFSASGFTDTQYF
TGTGCCAGCAGTTTCTCTGCTAGCGGGTTCACAGATACGCAGTATTTT
>TRBD2|TRBV20-1|once|TRBJ2-1
CSARLGTSGRAYNEQFF
TGCAGTGCTAGACTTGGGACTAGCGGGAGAGCCTACAATGAGCAGTTCTTC
>-|TRBV12-3/TRBV12-4|-|TRBJ2-2
CASSKDYFANTGELFF
TGTGCCAGCAGCAAGGACTACTTCGCGAACACCGGGGAGCTGTTTTTT
>-|TRBV5-1|-|TRBJ1-1
CASSSDRSNTEAFF
TGCGCCAGCAGCTCGGACAGATCGAACACTGAAGCTTTCTTT
>-|TRBV23-1|-|TRBJ2-5
CASSHHAGLARETQYF
TGCGCCAGCAGCCACCATGCGGGGCTAGCGAGAGAGACCCAGTACTTC
>TRBD1|TRBV7-2|-|TRBJ1-1
CASSLPRGRYTEAFF
TGTGCCAGCAGCTTACCCAGGGGGAGGTACACTGAAGCTTTCTTT
>-|TRBV14|few|TRBJ1-1
CASSPSSFSRPNTEAFF
TGTGCCAGCAGCCCATCCAGCTTTAGCAGGCCTAACACTGAAGCTTTCTTT
>TRBD1|TRBV18|-|TRBJ2-5
CASSSRQGKWETQYF
TGTGCCAGCTCATCTCGACAGGGTAAATGGGAGACCCAGTACTTC
>-|TRBV28|few|TRBJ1-6
CASSFQGPDSPLHF
TGTGCCAGCAGTTTTCAAGGACCGGATTCACCCCTCCACTTT
>-|TRBV4-1|many|TRBJ2-1
CASSQDGSGDRREQFF
TGCGCCAGCAGCCAAGATGGGTCGGGAGACAGGAGGGAGCAGTTCTTC
>-|TRBV3-1|-|TRBJ1-1
CASSQEVGGKQAFF
TGTGCCAGCAGCCAAGAGGTCGGGGGGAAACAAGCTTTCTTT
>TRBD2|TRBV9|-|TRBJ2-5
CASSVVGAGDMETQYF
TGTGCCAGCAGCGTAGTAGGAGCGGGAGATATGGAGACCCAGTACTTC
>-|TRBV3-1|-|TRBJ2-5
CASSQGEKEQYF
TGTGCCAGCAGCCAAGGGGAAAAAGAGCAGTACTTC
>-|TRBV5-1|few|TRBJ2-1
CASSPAGTAYTNEQFF
TGCGCCAGCAGCCCCGCTGGGACTGCCTATACCAATGAGCAGTTCTTC
>TRBD1|TRBV7-2|-|TRBJ2-7
CASSPGQGRGTYEQYF
TGTGCCAGCAGCCCCGGACAGGGCAGAGGAACCTACGAGCAGTACTTC
>-|TRBV7-9|-|TRBJ1-1
CASSPDWDGGTEAFF
TGTGCCAGCAGCCCAGATTGGGACGGTGGGACTGAAGCTTTCTTT
>-|TRBV20-1|-|TRBJ2-4
CSAPPGGLIAKNIQYF
TGCAGTGCTCCACCCGGGGGGCTAATAGCCAAAAACATTCAGTACTTC
>-|TRBV7-2|-|TRBJ1-5
CASSLGQYNQPQHF
TGTGCCAGCAGCTTAGGACAGTACAATCAGCCCCAGCATTTT
>TRBD1|TRBV29-1|-|TRBJ1-1
CSVGDRINTEAFF
TGCAGCGTGGGGGACAGGATAAACACTGAAGCTTTCTTT
>TRBD1|TRBV5-1|-|TRBJ1-4
CASSPDRGELFF
TGCGCCAGCAGCCCGGACAGGGGAGAACTGTTTTTT
>TRBD1|TRBV6-2/TRBV6-3|few|TRBJ2-7
CASSFPRTGGRYEQYF
TGTGCCAGCAGTTTCCCCCGGACAGGGGGACGGTACGAGCAGTACTTC
>-|TRBV5-5|many|TRBJ2-3
CASWRGLSTDTQYF
TGTGCCAGCTGGCGGGGACTGAGCACAGATACGCAGTATTTT
>TRBD1|TRBV6-4|-|TRBJ1-4
CANPGTGGNEELFF
TGTGCCAACCCGGGGACAGGGGGTAATGAAGAACTGTTTTTT
>-|TRBV3-1|-|TRBJ1-5
CASSQGTFVQHF
TGTGCCAGCAGCCAGGGGACATTCGTCCAGCATTTT
>-|TRBV20-1|few|TRBJ2-7
CSARAPTGRSYEQYF
TGCAGTGCTAGGGCACCGACGGGCAGATCCTACGAGCAGTACTTC
>-|TRBV6-5|-|TRBJ1-2
CASSHPLRERGLYGYTF
TGTGCCAGCAGTCACCCATTACGGGAAAGGGGCCTTTATGGCTACACCTTC
>TRBD1|TRBV5-1|-|TRBJ1-6
CASGIGQVNSPLHF
TGCGCCAGCGGGATTGGACAGGTTAATTCACCCCTCCACTTT
>-|TRBV6-5|-|TRBJ1-5
CASSNDGNSNQPQHF
TGTGCCAGCAGTAACGACGGGAATAGCAATCAGCCCCAGCATTTT
>-|TRBV20-1|few|TRBJ2-3
CSPEWGGRDTQYF
TGCAGTCCTGAGTGGGGGGGGCGAGATACGCAGTATTTT
>-|TRBV20-1|-|TRBJ1-1
CSAREEFYRGRAEAFF
TGCAGTGCTAGAGAAGAGTTCTACCGGGGAAGGGCTGAAGCTTTCTTT
>TRBD2|TRBV5-1|-|TRBJ2-5
CASSSGTRQQETQYF
TGCGCCAGCAGCTCCGGGACTAGACAACAAGAGACCCAGTACTTC
>TRBD2|TRBV5-1|-|TRBJ2-3
CASSLGGLAATDTQYF
TGCGCCAGCAGCTTGGGAGGACTAGCGGCCACAGATACGCAGTATTTT
>TRBD2|TRBV7-2|-|TRBJ2-5
CASTSSGKGETQYF
TGTGCCAGCACCTCTAGCGGGAAGGGGGAGACCCAGTACTTC
>-|TRBV7-9|-|TRBJ2-5
CASSLAELDVRTQYF
TGTGCCAGCAGCTTAGCTGAGCTCGACGTACGAACCCAGTACTTC
>-|TRBV28|-|TRBJ2-4
CASSLSQGIAKNIQYF
TGTGCCAGCAGTTTAAGTCAGGGGATAGCCAAAAACATTCAGTACTTC
>TRBD1|TRBV20-1|-|TRBJ1-2
CSARDWDRALNYGYTF
TGCAGTGCTAGAGATTGGGACAGGGCTCTAAACTATGGCTACACCTTC
>-|TRBV7-3|-|TRBJ2-3
CASSSKKGSDTQYF
TGTGCCAGCAGCTCAAAGAAGGGTTCAGATACGCAGTATTTT
>TRBD2|TRBV29-1|few|TRBJ2-1
CSVELLANYNEQFF
TGCAGCGTTGAACTACTAGCGAACTACAATGAGCAGTTCTTC
>-|TRBV7-2|few|TRBJ2-5
CASSFTGDQETQYF
TGTGCCAGCAGCTTCACGGGGGACCAAGAGACCCAGTACTTC
>-|TRBV10-3|few|TRBJ1-2
CAISGSFSGTSYSYGYTF
TGTGCCATCAGTGGGTCCTTTTCGGGGACAAGCTACTCATACGGCTACACCTTC
>TRBD2|TRBV20-1|few|TRBJ2-2
CSAQGLAGDFGGELFF
TGCAGTGCCCAAGGACTAGCGGGAGATTTCGGCGGGGAGCTGTTTTTT
>TRBD1|TRBV4-2|few|TRBJ1-4
CASSQVTLARGQTNEKLFF
TGTGCCAGCAGCCAAGTGACCTTAGCAAGGGGGCAGACTAATGAAAAACTGTTTTTT
>-|TRBV24-1|-|TRBJ2-2
CATSDGRGTGELFF
TGTGCCACCAGTGATGGTCGGGGCACCGGGGAGCTGTTTTTT
>-|TRBV20-1|-|TRBJ1-2
CSAPGDYGYTF
TGCAGTGCTCCAGGGGACTATGGCTACACCTTC
>-|TRBV27|few|TRBJ2-7
CASSLSGSPREQYF
TGTGCCAGCAGTCTCTCCGGGAGCCCGCGGGAGCAGTACTTC
>TRBD1|TRBV12-3/TRBV12-4|few|TRBJ2-7
CASSLTGGEQYF
TGTGCCAGCAGTTTGACAGGGGGGGAGCAGTACTTC